Listed here are 9 T cell receptor beta chains from one sample, sequenced in a study of graft-versus-host responses after intestinal transplantation (dated by TCRdb to about 2021). This sample's time point label indicates: cells obtained before transplantation from donor or recipient. The library was prepared using the immunoSEQ multiplex PCR assay. TCRdb's version of the immuneACCESS table is confined to in-frame rearrangements and falls short of the full clone set. An unresolved V gene accounts for under half of the shortfall where checked; the remainder is of unknown origin. The sample data list approximately 130,000 clones, and more than 80% of these were observed just once. The ten largest clones add up to around 0.15% of the sample. No antigen is known for these receptors. The sample here was unstimulated CD4+ T cells sorted from spleen or lymph node cells, taken before intestinal transplant. The receptors were sampled from a human donor who received an intestinal transplant.

This chain links TRBV7-8 with TRBJ1-6; 10 bases fit TRBD1. Germline trimming cut 0 bases from V and 10 bases from J; bases unmatched to any gene: 3. The CDR3 totals 15 residues. Germline V gives CDR1 SGHVS, CDR2 FQNEAQ. The CDR3 is CASSLAGTGVSPLHF. The CDR3 DNA sequence: TGTGCCAGCAGCTTAGCCGGGACAGGGGTCTCACCCCTCCACTTT.

The CDR3 coding sequence is TGTGCCAGTAGTACGGGAAGGCTAGAGACCCAGTACTTC. The encoded protein is CASSTGRLETQYF. The chain carries TRBV19 and TRBJ2-5; perhaps TRBD2 as D (5 bases). Germline V gene lookup returns CDR1 LNHDA and CDR2 SQIVND (reference sequence). CDR3 length: 13 amino acids. With 4 bases removed from V and 4 bases from J, the gap between germline ends came to 10 bases.

This clone has a single count. The chain joins TRBV6-5 to TRBJ2-1; 8 positions agree with TRBD2. The germline V gene encodes CDR1 MNHEY and CDR2 SVGAGI. The CDR3 is 14 amino acids. The J segment lost 5 bases and the V segment lost 7 bases, leaving 7 bases of the junction unmatched. The CDR3 nucleotides read TGTGCCAGCACCCGTAGCGGGGTTAACAATGAGCAGTTCTTC. Protein product: CASTRSGVNNEQFF.

The gene calls are TRBV11-2 and TRBJ2-5; 9 bases agree with TRBD1. V shed 4 bases, J shed 11 bases, and the junction held 8 bases outside the gene matches. Germline-derived CDR1 and CDR2 are SGHAT and FQNNGV. The CDR3 extends over 13 amino acids. The CDR3 DNA is TGTGCCAGCAGCTCGTCCGACAGGGGGTTGCAGTACTTC. The encoded protein is CASSSSDRGLQYF. Based on the CDR3 plus reference TRBV11-2 and TRBJ2-5, the full variable domain is EAGVAQSPRYKIIEKRQSVAFWCNPISGHATLYWYQQILGQGPKLLIQFQNNGVVDDSQLPKDRFSAERLKGVDSTLKIQPAKLEDSAVYLCASSSSDRGLQYFGPGTRLLVL.

Worth noting for this clone: The sample carries other DNA sequences with the same CDR3. V usage is TRBV5-1 and J usage is TRBJ1-5, with D unresolved. V was trimmed by 0 bases and J by 2 bases, leaving 6 bases between them. CDR3 length equals 14 residues. CDR1 SGHRS and CDR2 YFSETQ come from the germline V gene. The CDR3 spells CASSLGGGNQPQHF. For the CDR3, the DNA is TGCGCCAGCAGCTTGGGGGGAGGCAATCAGCCCCAGCATTTT.

V and J are TRBV5-1 and TRBJ2-1; D unresolved. Trimming pared 0 bases from V and 5 bases from J, leaving 9 bases between. Per the germline V gene, CDR1 is SGHRS and CDR2 is YFSETQ. The CDR3 spans 14 residues. Here the CDR3 reads CASSLEVRNNEQFF. Written as DNA, the CDR3 is TGCGCCAGCAGCTTGGAAGTCAGAAACAATGAGCAGTTCTTC.

V is TRBV18 and J is TRBJ2-5; 8 nucleotides line up with TRBD2. V shed 3 bases, J shed 2 bases, and the junction held 14 bases outside the gene matches. Germline lookup yields CDR1 KGHSH and CDR2 LQKENI. The CDR3 has 18 residues. The CDR3 is CASSPGLAGRILQETQYF. DNA of the CDR3: TGTGCCAGCTCACCCGGACTAGCTGGGCGGATTTTGCAAGAGACCCAGTACTTC.

The chain is built from TRBV9 and TRBJ1-2, with D unresolved. This CDR3 is built from 15 residues. With 4 bases removed from V and 0 bases from J, the gap between germline ends came to 13 bases. CDR1 is SGDLS and CDR2 is YYNGEE in the germline V gene. CDR3 region: CASSPLGGTNYGYTF. Here the CDR3 DNA reads TGTGCCAGCAGCCCCCTCGGCGGGACTAACTATGGCTACACCTTC.

The genes are TRBV18 and TRBJ2-5; D assignment may be TRBD1 or TRBD2 (5 bases each). Germline V gene sequence: CDR1 KGHSH, CDR2 LQKENI. V gave up 4 bases and J gave up 5 bases, with 17 bases separating them. The CDR3 totals 15 residues. CDR3 in amino acids: CASSHRGVLGETQYF. The CDR3 DNA follows: TGTGCCAGCTCACACCGGGGCGTGTTAGGGGAGACCCAGTACTTC.